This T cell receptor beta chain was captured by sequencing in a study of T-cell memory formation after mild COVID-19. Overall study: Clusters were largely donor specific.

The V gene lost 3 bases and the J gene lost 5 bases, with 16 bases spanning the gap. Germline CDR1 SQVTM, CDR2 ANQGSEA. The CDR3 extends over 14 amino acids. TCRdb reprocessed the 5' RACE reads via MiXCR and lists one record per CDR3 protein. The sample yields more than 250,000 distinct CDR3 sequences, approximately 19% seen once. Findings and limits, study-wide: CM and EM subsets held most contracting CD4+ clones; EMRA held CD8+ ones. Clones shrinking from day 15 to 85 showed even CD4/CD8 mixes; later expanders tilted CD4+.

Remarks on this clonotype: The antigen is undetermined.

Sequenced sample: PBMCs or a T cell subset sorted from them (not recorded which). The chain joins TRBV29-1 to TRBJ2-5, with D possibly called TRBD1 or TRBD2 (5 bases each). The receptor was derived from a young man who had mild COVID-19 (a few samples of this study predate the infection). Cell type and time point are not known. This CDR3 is CSVEAEGPAETQYF. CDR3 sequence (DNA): TGCAGCGTTGAGGCCGAGGGACCGGCGGAGACCCAGTACTTC.